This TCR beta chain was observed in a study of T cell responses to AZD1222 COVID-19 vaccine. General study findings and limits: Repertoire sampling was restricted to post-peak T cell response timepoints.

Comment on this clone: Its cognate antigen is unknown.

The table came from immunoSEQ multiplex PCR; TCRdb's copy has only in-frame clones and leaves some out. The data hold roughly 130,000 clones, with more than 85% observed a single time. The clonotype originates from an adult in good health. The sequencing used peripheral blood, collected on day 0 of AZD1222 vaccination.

CDR3 protein: CASSFLRGVQETQYF. CDR3 DNA sequence: TGTGCCAGCAGTTTTTTGCGGGGGGTCCAAGAGACCCAGTACTTC. The chain carries TRBV6-2 or TRBV6-3 and TRBJ2-5, with TRBD2 matching 8 bases. Trimming cost V 4 bases and J 1 base; bases outside gene matches: 5. The CDR3 has 15 amino acids. The germline CDR1 and CDR2 sequences are MNHEY and SVGEGT.